The rows below give T cell receptor beta chains drawn from one sample of a study of blood T cell repertoires in COVID-19. The protocol was immunoSEQ multiplex PCR, while the TCRdb copy is restricted to in-frame clones and leaves out a portion. The sample yields about 160,000 clones, under 90% seen once. What was sequenced was peripheral blood. All receptors derive from a woman of 80 years or more with active or convalescent COVID-19. Each CDR3 is given with its conserved first and last residue. The order of the fields is CDR3 DNA, CDR3 protein, D gene, V gene, J gene, clone size. D genes are given only for firm matches. Clone size is not always given. Where it is, it says once, few, many or a class for expanded clones.

CDR3nt: TGTGCCAGCATCTCAACCCGACAGGGCGGAACTGGAAACACCATATATTTT
CDR3aa: CASISTRQGGTGNTIYF
d_gene: TRBD1
v_gene: TRBV11-2
j_gene: TRBJ1-3
abundance: NA

CDR3nt: TGTGCCAGAAGTCCCCGGGACAGGGCCTCTAATGAAAAACTGTTTTTT
CDR3aa: CARSPRDRASNEKLFF
d_gene: NA
v_gene: TRBV7-5
j_gene: TRBJ1-4
abundance: NA

CDR3nt: TGTGCCTGGACCGGGAACCAAGAGACCCAGTACTTC
CDR3aa: CAWTGNQETQYF
d_gene: NA
v_gene: TRBV30
j_gene: TRBJ2-5
abundance: NA

CDR3nt: TGTGCCACCAGTGGGGTAGCGGGAGAAATGGATACGCAGTATTTT
CDR3aa: CATSGVAGEMDTQYF
d_gene: TRBD2
v_gene: TRBV24-1
j_gene: TRBJ2-3
abundance: NA

CDR3nt: TGTGCCAGCAGCTTAAGCGGGACCCAAGAGACCCAGTACTTC
CDR3aa: CASSLSGTQETQYF
d_gene: TRBD2
v_gene: TRBV7-2
j_gene: TRBJ2-5
abundance: NA

CDR3nt: TGCGCCAGCAGCTTCACAGGCTCCTACGAGCAGTACTTC
CDR3aa: CASSFTGSYEQYF
d_gene: NA
v_gene: TRBV5-1
j_gene: TRBJ2-7
abundance: NA

CDR3nt: TGTGCCAGCAGCTTGGTCCACAGGGGGCATCACAACGAGCAGTACTTC
CDR3aa: CASSLVHRGHHNEQYF
d_gene: TRBD1
v_gene: TRBV5-6
j_gene: TRBJ2-7
abundance: NA

CDR3nt: TGTGCCAGCAGCCGAGACAGGAACACTGAAGCTTTCTTT
CDR3aa: CASSRDRNTEAFF
d_gene: NA
v_gene: TRBV3-1/TRBV3-2
j_gene: TRBJ1-1
abundance: few

CDR3nt: TGTGCCAGCAGTGGTTCGACTAGCGGGGAGACCCAGTACTTC
CDR3aa: CASSGSTSGETQYF
d_gene: TRBD2
v_gene: TRBV2
j_gene: TRBJ2-5
abundance: NA

CDR3nt: TGTGCCAGCAGTTACAGGGGGCCCTCTGGAAACACCATATATTTT
CDR3aa: CASSYRGPSGNTIYF
d_gene: TRBD1
v_gene: TRBV6-5
j_gene: TRBJ1-3
abundance: once

CDR3nt: TGCGCCAGCAGTCTTTCGGAGCGGGGTCATGGCTACACCTTC
CDR3aa: CASSLSERGHGYTF
d_gene: NA
v_gene: TRBV10-2
j_gene: TRBJ1-2
abundance: NA

CDR3nt: TGCGCCAGCAGCCATGGCGGGAGGGTCCCAAATGAGCAGTTCTTC
CDR3aa: CASSHGGRVPNEQFF
d_gene: TRBD2
v_gene: TRBV4-1
j_gene: TRBJ2-1
abundance: NA

CDR3nt: TGTGCCAGCAGTGAAGGGACTACAATGATTGATGAGCAGTTCTTC
CDR3aa: CASSEGTTMIDEQFF
d_gene: NA
v_gene: TRBV2
j_gene: TRBJ2-1
abundance: few

CDR3nt: TGTGCCAGCAGCCAACAGGGACAGGGTGGCACAGATACGCAGTATTTT
CDR3aa: CASSQQGQGGTDTQYF
d_gene: TRBD1
v_gene: TRBV14
j_gene: TRBJ2-3
abundance: NA

CDR3nt: TGTGCCAGCAGCGTACGTGACAGGGGAGGGGGCTACAATGAGCAGTTCTTC
CDR3aa: CASSVRDRGGGYNEQFF
d_gene: NA
v_gene: TRBV9
j_gene: TRBJ2-1
abundance: NA

CDR3nt: TGTGCCAGCAGCTTACTTGGGACAGCCTATGGCTACACCTTC
CDR3aa: CASSLLGTAYGYTF
d_gene: TRBD1
v_gene: TRBV7-3
j_gene: TRBJ1-2
abundance: NA